Sequencing of this T cell receptor (beta chain) was carried out in a study of siplizumab effects on memory and regulatory T cells. Study-wide results and limits: Siplizumab produced a significant drop in alloreactive sequences attributable to unstimulated CD4+ memory cells. On average, about 72% of mappable alloreactive CD4+ clones were Treg-derived under siplizumab, against about 27% in controls.

In each sample, some 9.6 x 10^4 TCR templates were assayed. The data were produced by immunoSEQ multiplex PCR, yet TCRdb's version contains in-frame clones alone and is incomplete. The repertoire holds about 100,000 clones, with about 95% as singletons. Details on this clone: Its target is unknown.

V lost 5 bases to trimming and J lost 0 bases, with 11 bases between them. CDR1 and CDR2 (germline): MNHNS, SASEGT. The CDR3 covers 15 residues. This chain uses TRBV6-1 with TRBJ1-3, with D perhaps matching TRBD1 (6 bases). This TCR was recovered from a human donor in good health. The sequenced sample was non-Treg CD4+ T cells sorted from blood. The CDR3 DNA sequence: TGTGCCAGCAGTACAGGGAGTCCCTCTGGAAACACCATATATTTT. The encoded protein is CASSTGSPSGNTIYF.